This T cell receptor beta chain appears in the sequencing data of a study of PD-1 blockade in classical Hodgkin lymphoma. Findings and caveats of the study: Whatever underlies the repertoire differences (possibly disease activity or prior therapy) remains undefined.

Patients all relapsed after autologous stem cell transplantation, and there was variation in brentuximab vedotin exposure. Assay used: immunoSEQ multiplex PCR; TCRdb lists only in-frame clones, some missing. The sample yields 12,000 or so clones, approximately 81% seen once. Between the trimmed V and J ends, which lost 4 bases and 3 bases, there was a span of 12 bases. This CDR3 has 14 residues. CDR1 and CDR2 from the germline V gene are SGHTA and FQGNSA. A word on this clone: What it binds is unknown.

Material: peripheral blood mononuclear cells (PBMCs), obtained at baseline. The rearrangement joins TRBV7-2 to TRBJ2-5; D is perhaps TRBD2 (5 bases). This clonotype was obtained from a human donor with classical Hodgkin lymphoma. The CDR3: CASSSNRGKETQYF. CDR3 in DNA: TGTGCCAGCAGCTCAAACAGAGGGAAAGAGACCCAGTACTTC.